The source of this TCR beta chain is a study of T cells in pancreatic ductal adenocarcinoma (dated by TCRdb to between 2016 and 2019). Background for the entire study: Surgically resected pancreatic ductal adenocarcinoma specimens were analyzed for the quantity, spatial distribution, and characteristics of both suppressive cells and tumor-infiltrating CD8+ T cells, an effort aimed at clarifying the adaptive T-cell response occurring naturally. General findings and caveats noted by the study authors: There was no significant difference in T-cell clonality between tumor and blood, where mean clonality was approximately 0.12 for tumors and 0.06 to 0.085 for blood. Blood samples had more total productive templates and 7 to 10-fold more unique clonotypes than tumor samples. Because tumors are enriched in CD45RO+ effector T cells rather than naive T cells, which biases toward lower diversity, comparisons of clonality between tumor and blood may be biased. Since most people with pancreatic cancer show up with disease that cannot be operated on, the resected cohort was biased toward the minority who had early-stage disease.

As for this clone: The antigen this receptor binds is unknown. Qualities for individual bases were not recorded, and no much larger clone is one base off.

TCR beta CDR3 regions were amplified from genomic DNA using the immunoSEQ hsTCRB kit. An Illumina HiSeq system was used for high-throughput TRB CDR3 sequencing. The original pipeline was this. The immunoSEQ software was used to analyze sequencing reads, and nonproductive sequences containing premature stops or frame-shifts were excluded. Clonality of the repertoire was calculated as one minus the Shannon entropy normalized by log2 of the number of unique productive sequences. As stored in TCRdb, this immuneACCESS dataset retains in-frame rearrangements with V and J assigned. A fraction of the clones does not appear; measured against another copy, unresolved V genes explain less than half of the discrepancy, and the remainder lacks a known reason. That table gives V, J and clone size, and the DNA gave D and trimming. The sample has over 90,000 clones on record, about 95% of them singletons. The top ten hold roughly 3% of the sample.

V was cut back by 5 bases and J by 4 bases, leaving a gap of 14 bases between them. The CDR1 and CDR2 encoded by the germline V gene are SGHTA and FQGNSA. The CDR3 holds 14 amino acids from the cysteine to the phenylalanine. The only DNA kept is the CDR3, 42 bases in frame from the first base. The selected pancreatic ductal adenocarcinoma patients had received surgery without neoadjuvant therapy. Peripheral blood was collected in heparin tubes, and PBMCs were isolated by histopaque density gradient and cryopreserved in roughly 9.7% DMSO. Using the DNeasy Blood and Tissue Kit with Proteinase K and RNase treatment, genomic DNA was extracted from 6 or 7 PBMC and about ten flash-frozen tumor specimens.

The receptor chain draws on TRBV7-2 and TRBJ1-2; 6 matching bases give a weak D call of TRBD1. This sequence was found in a human donor with pancreatic ductal adenocarcinoma. The sample was PBMCs. Here is the DNA: TGTGCCAGCAGCATACAGGGAGTTCTCTATGGCTACACCTTC. Its coded protein is CASSIQGVLYGYTF.